Each of the 10 T cell receptor beta chains below was sequenced from the same sample in a study of technical replicates of blood from several donors. Measured with immunoSEQ multiplex PCR; TCRdb has only the in-frame clones, and not every one. The sample lists fewer than 20,000 clones, about nine tenths occurring once. The sequencing sample was made of PBMCs. These receptors were collected from a human donor in good health.

Only one count was recorded for this clone. The rearrangement links TRBV6-5 to TRBJ2-7; possibly TRBD2 for D (6 bases). CDR3 length: 16 amino acids. CDR1 and CDR2 (germline): MNHEY, SVGAGI. V was cut by 4 bases and J by 3 bases, with 19 bases left in between. As DNA, the CDR3 is TGTGCCAGCAGTTGGGGGGACGCTAGCGCGTACTACGAGCAGTACTTC. Translated, it gives CASSWGDASAYYEQYF.

The rearrangement links TRBV7-7 to TRBJ2-1, with 11 positions matching TRBD1. Trimming took 5 bases from V and 11 from J; bases not matched to a gene: 8. Germline V gives CDR1 SSHAT, CDR2 FNYEAQ (reference sequence). CDR3 length equals 14 residues. The CDR3 DNA is TGTGCCAGCAGCGTGGGACAGGGGGGCGAGCAGCAGTTCTTC. Amino acid sequence: CASSVGQGGEQQFF.

The V and J genes are TRBV7-3 and TRBJ1-2, with TRBD1 identical over 8 bases. Germline CDR1 reads SGHTA; CDR2 reads FQGTGA. The CDR3 sequence is 14 residues long. V was pared by 5 bases and J by 5 bases, with 7 bases of the junction left unmatched. Here the CDR3 DNA reads TGTGCCAGCAGCCCCCACAGGGGGGGGTATGGCTACACCTTC. Residues: CASSPHRGGYGYTF.

CDR3 bases: TGTGCCAGCAGCTTAGGAGCAGGGTACGAGACCCAGTACTTC. It translates to CASSLGAGYETQYF. The chain joins TRBV7-8 to TRBJ2-5, with D tentatively TRBD1 (5 bases). The ends were cut back, 1 base at V and 5 bases at J, with 11 bases in the middle. The length of the CDR3 is 14 residues. Germline V CDR1 and CDR2: SGHVS, FQNEAQ. Filled out from reference TRBV7-8 and TRBJ2-5, the complete variable domain reads GAGVSQSPRYKVAKRGQDVALRCDPISGHVSLFWYQQALGQGPEFLTYFQNEAQLDKSGLPSDRFFAERPEGSVSTLKIQRTQQEDSAVYLCASSLGAGYETQYFGPGTRLLVL.

This clone came up once. The V and J genes are TRBV10-2 and TRBJ2-1; the match to TRBD2 covers 10 bases. The CDR3 length is 16 residues. CDR1 WSHSY and CDR2 SAAADI come from the germline V gene. Trimming at V came to 9 bases and at J to 8 bases, leaving 16 bases not matched to a gene. The CDR3 is CARSLASGGGTDEQFF. The CDR3 DNA follows: TGCGCCAGAAGTTTAGCGAGCGGGGGGGGAACCGATGAGCAGTTCTTC.

The gene calls are TRBV4-2 and TRBJ2-7; perhaps TRBD2 as D (5 bases). The CDR3 has 15 residues. Germline CDR1 and CDR2: LGHNA and YNFKEQ. Trimming stripped 6 bases from V and 3 bases from J, with 18 bases between. The CDR3 nucleotides read TGTGCCAGCAGTCGGACGGCTGAGGGTATCTACGAGCAGTACTTC. Amino acids: CASSRTAEGIYEQYF.

The chain combines TRBV6-1 with TRBJ1-4; the match to TRBD1 covers 8 bases. The CDR3 has 16 residues. CDR1 MNHNS and CDR2 SASEGT come from the germline V gene. Germline trimming cut 4 bases from V and 0 bases from J; bases unmatched to any gene: 4. In DNA, the CDR3 is TGTGCCAGCAGTGGTCGACAGGGGTCAACTAATGAAAAACTGTTTTTT. Translated: CASSGRQGSTNEKLFF.

The chain uses TRBV7-3 and TRBJ2-7, with TRBD2 matching 8 bases. The CDR3 loop spans 15 amino acids. Germline trimming cut 5 bases from V and 5 bases from J; bases unmatched to any gene: 11. Germline-derived CDR1 and CDR2 are SGHTA and FQGTGA. CDR3 amino acids: CASSPQSGSLHEQYF. The CDR3 nucleotides read TGTGCCAGCAGCCCCCAGAGCGGGAGCCTCCACGAGCAGTACTTC.

This clone was found once. The chain combines TRBV19 with TRBJ1-2; D is possibly TRBD1 (6 bases). Germline V gives CDR1 LNHDA, CDR2 SQIVND (reference sequence). V was cut by 4 bases and J by 4 bases, with 16 bases left in between. The CDR3 runs 15 residues. This CDR3 is CASSTPGGRGYGYTF. DNA of the CDR3: TGTGCCAGTAGTACGCCGGGGGGGCGCGGCTATGGCTACACCTTC.

This sequence joins TRBV7-2 and TRBJ1-1; D gene ambiguous. In germline, CDR1 is SGHTA, CDR2 FQGNSA. The germline V and J ends were trimmed by 5 bases and 6 bases, with 19 bases remaining between them. The CDR3 is 15 amino acids. CDR3 nucleotide sequence: TGTGCCAGCAGCCCGACCCGCGACACCTTTGCTGAAGCTTTCTTT. It specifies CASSPTRDTFAEAFF.